Listed here is a single T cell receptor beta chain. This entry is derived from a study of blood T cell repertoires in COVID-19. Overall study: Sites in the United States, Italy and Spain provided acute and convalescent COVID-19 samples. From T cells, B-cell-depleted T cells, or PBMCs came the material, which was cDNA or gDNA.

Clones were read by immunoSEQ multiplex PCR, and TCRdb kept only the in-frame ones, dropping some. The data show roughly 230,000 clones, approximately 81% seen once. Participants' reported clinical history set cohort assignment. A COVID-19 case was met by exposed participants within 2 weeks before study entry. Sequenced input: PBMCs or T cells enriched from blood (not recorded which). The clonotype was recovered from a woman aged 50 to 60 who had been exposed to COVID-19.

The CDR3 spells CATIPGQGWDTEAFF. The DNA for the CDR3 is TGTGCCACCATCCCCGGACAGGGATGGGACACTGAAGCTTTCTTT. The V gene is TRBV15, the J gene TRBJ1-1; 8 bases line up with TRBD1. Germline CDR1 and CDR2: LNHNV and YYDKDF (reference sequence). The CDR3 totals 15 residues. The J segment lost 3 bases and the V segment lost 7 bases, leaving 10 bases of the junction unmatched.